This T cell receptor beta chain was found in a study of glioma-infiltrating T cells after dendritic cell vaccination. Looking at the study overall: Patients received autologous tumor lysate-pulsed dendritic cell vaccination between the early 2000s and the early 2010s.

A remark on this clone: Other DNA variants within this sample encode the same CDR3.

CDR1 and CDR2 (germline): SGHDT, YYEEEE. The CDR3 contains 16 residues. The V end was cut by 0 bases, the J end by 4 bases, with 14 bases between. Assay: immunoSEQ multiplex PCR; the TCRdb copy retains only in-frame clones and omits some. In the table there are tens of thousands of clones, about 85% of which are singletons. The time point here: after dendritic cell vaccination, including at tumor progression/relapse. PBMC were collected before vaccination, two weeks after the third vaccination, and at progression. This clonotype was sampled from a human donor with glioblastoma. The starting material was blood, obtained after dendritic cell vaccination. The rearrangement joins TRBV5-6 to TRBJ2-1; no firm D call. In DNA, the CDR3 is TGTGCCAGCAGCTTGGTAACAGCAAGTTCTTACAATGAGCAGTTCTTC. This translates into CASSLVTASSYNEQFF. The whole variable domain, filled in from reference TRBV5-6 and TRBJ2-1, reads DAGVTQSPTHLIKTRGQQVTLRCSPKSGHDTVSWYQQALGQGPQFIFQYYEEEERQRGNFPDRFSGHQFPNYSSELNVNALLLGDSALYLCASSLVTASSYNEQFFGPGTRLTVL.